Following are 6 T cell receptor beta chains from one sample sequenced in a study of cytotoxic CD8 clonotypes in ibrutinib-treated CLL. Measured with immunoSEQ multiplex PCR; TCRdb has only the in-frame clones, and not every one. Of roughly 30,000 clones in the sample, roughly three quarters were seen once. Sequencing used PBMCs, obtained after 36 months of ibrutinib treatment. These receptors all stem from a human donor with chronic lymphocytic leukemia.

The chain employs TRBV5-1 and TRBJ1-1, with D possibly being TRBD1 (6 bases). Germline V gene sequence: CDR1 SGHRS, CDR2 YFSETQ. This CDR3 has 13 residues. Trimming shortened V by 2 bases and J by 4 bases, and 9 bases separated the two germline ends. The CDR3 protein is CASSFTGSTEAFF. The CDR3 region has the DNA TGCGCCAGCAGCTTTACAGGGAGCACTGAAGCTTTCTTT.

This clone was seen once. The V and J genes are TRBV6-5 and TRBJ1-5; weak D call: TRBD1 (6 bases). V was shortened by 6 bases and J by 5 bases, with 11 bases between the two germline ends. There are 13 residues in the CDR3. Germline V lookup: CDR1 MNHEY, CDR2 SVGAGI. In nucleotides, the CDR3 is TGTGCCAGCAGGCGGGACACCGATCAGCCCCAGCATTTT. Amino acid sequence: CASRRDTDQPQHF.

The rearrangement uses TRBV10-3 and TRBJ1-1, with D possibly being TRBD1 (5 bases). This CDR3 is 11 amino acids long. Germline-derived CDR1 and CDR2 are ENHRY and SYGVKD. Between the trimmed V and J ends, which lost 6 bases and 7 bases, there was a span of 9 bases. Here the CDR3 reads CAIRDSLEAFF. CDR3 DNA sequence: TGTGCCATCAGAGACAGCCTTGAAGCTTTCTTT.

This rearrangement joins TRBV7-3 to TRBJ2-7, with D maybe TRBD2 (6 bases). V was cut by 5 bases and J by 4 bases, with 18 bases left in between. The CDR3 sequence is 15 residues long. From germline, CDR1 is SGHTA and CDR2 FQGTGA. The CDR3 loop reads CASSPGAGLGYEQYF. CDR3 DNA sequence: TGTGCCAGCAGCCCTGGAGCGGGCCTCGGGTACGAGCAGTACTTC.

The V call is TRBV6-6, the J call TRBJ2-7; no clear D. Trimming pared 2 bases from V and 5 bases from J, leaving 13 bases between. The CDR3 spans 14 residues. Per germline, CDR1 MNHNY and CDR2 SVGAGI (reference sequence). CDR3 DNA sequence: TGTGCCAGCAGTTACACGACTGCAAGCCACGAGCAGTACTTC. Protein product: CASSYTTASHEQYF.

The chain links TRBV7-8 to TRBJ1-1; D is ambiguous. V dropped 2 bases and J dropped 11 bases, with 12 bases sitting between them. Germline lookup yields CDR1 SGHVS and CDR2 FQNEAQ. CDR3 length: 12 amino acids. In nucleotides, the CDR3 is TGTGCCAGCAGCTTAAGGTTCTTTGACGCTTTCTTT. This codes for CASSLRFFDAFF.